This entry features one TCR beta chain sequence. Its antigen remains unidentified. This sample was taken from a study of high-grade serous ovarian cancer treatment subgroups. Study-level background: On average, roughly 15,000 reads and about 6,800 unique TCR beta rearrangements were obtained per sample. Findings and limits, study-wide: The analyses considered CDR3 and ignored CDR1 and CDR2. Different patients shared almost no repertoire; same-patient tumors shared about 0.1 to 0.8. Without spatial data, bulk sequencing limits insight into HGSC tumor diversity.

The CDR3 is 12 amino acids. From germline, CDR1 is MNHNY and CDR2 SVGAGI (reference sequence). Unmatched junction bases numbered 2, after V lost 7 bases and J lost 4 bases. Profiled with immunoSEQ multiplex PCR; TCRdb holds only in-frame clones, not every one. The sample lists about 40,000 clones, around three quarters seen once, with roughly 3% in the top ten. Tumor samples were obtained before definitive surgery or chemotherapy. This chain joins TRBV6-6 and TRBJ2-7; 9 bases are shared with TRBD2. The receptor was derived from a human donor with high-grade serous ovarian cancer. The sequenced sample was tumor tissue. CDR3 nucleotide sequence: TGTGCCAGCAAGAGCGGGGGGTACGAGCAGTACTTC. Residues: CASKSGGYEQYF.